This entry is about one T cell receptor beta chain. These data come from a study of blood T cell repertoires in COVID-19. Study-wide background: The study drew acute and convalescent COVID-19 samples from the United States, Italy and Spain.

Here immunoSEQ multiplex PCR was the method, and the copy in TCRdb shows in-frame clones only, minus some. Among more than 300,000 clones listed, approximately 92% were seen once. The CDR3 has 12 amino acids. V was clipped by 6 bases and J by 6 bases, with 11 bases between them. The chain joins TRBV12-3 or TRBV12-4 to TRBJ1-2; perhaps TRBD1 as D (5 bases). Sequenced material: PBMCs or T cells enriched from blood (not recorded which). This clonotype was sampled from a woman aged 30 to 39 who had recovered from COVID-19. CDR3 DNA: TGTGCCAGCAGCCCGCGGGGCCATGGCTACACCTTC. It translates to CASSPRGHGYTF.